The rows below give T cell receptor beta chains drawn from one sample of a study of preoperative IRX-2 immunotherapy in early breast cancer. The assay was immunoSEQ multiplex PCR, and TCRdb's table has in-frame clones only and misses some. The table has about 42,000 clones, approximately 75% seen once; the top ten hold approximately 1%. The sample consisted of tumor tissue, taken after IRX-2 immunotherapy. These receptors originate from a human donor with breast cancer. Both conserved end residues are part of each CDR3. D genes are given only for firm matches. Size is omitted from some rows. Given values are once, few, many or a class for expanded clones.

d_call	v_call	j_call	clone_size	cdr3_aa	cdr3_nt
TRBD2	TRBV5-1	TRBJ2-5	NA	CASSSSGGAVRETQYF	TGCGCCAGCAGCTCCAGCGGGGGGGCCGTCCGGGAGACCCAGTACTTC
TRBD2	TRBV30	TRBJ2-3	few	CAWSVRASGRAGDTQYF	TGTGCCTGGAGTGTACGGGCTAGCGGGAGGGCCGGGGATACGCAGTATTTT
TRBD1	TRBV11-3	TRBJ1-3	NA	CASRGQGRSPGNTIYF	TGTGCCAGCAGGGGACAGGGAAGGAGTCCTGGAAACACCATATATTTT
NA	TRBV19	TRBJ1-1	NA	CATAGRLNTEAFF	TGTGCCACCGCGGGACGGTTGAACACTGAAGCTTTCTTT
TRBD2	TRBV6-8	TRBJ2-6	once	CASHLGGLSSGANVLTF	TGTGCCAGCCACTTGGGGGGGTTAAGCTCTGGGGCCAACGTCCTGACTTTC
TRBD1	TRBV7-1	TRBJ2-7	NA	CASSLRTGTVDEQYF	TGTGCCAGCAGCTTGCGGACAGGGACGGTGGACGAGCAGTACTTC
TRBD2	TRBV9	TRBJ2-7	NA	CASGPGGRALSEQYF	TGTGCCAGCGGCCCAGGCGGGAGGGCCCTTAGCGAGCAGTACTTC
NA	TRBV6-8	TRBJ1-5	NA	CAISATGVPNQPQHF	TGTGCCATCAGTGCGACGGGGGTCCCTAATCAGCCCCAGCATTTT
NA	TRBV11-3	TRBJ2-3	NA	CASSSRTPQVTDTQYF	TGTGCCAGCAGCTCAAGAACCCCACAGGTCACAGATACGCAGTATTTT
TRBD1	TRBV5-1	TRBJ1-2	NA	CASSLAGGNNGYTF	TGCGCCAGCAGCTTGGCAGGGGGGAATAATGGCTACACCTTC
TRBD1	TRBV11-3	TRBJ2-4	few	CASSSTGTARVAKNIQYF	TGTGCCAGCAGCTCAACCGGGACAGCCAGGGTAGCCAAAAACATTCAGTACTTC
NA	TRBV18	TRBJ1-1	NA	CASSPRTGTPNTEAFF	TGTGCCAGCTCACCACGAACCGGGACACCTAACACTGAAGCTTTCTTT
NA	TRBV19	TRBJ2-2	NA	CASSPPRTSTGELFF	TGTGCCAGTAGTCCCCCCCGGACTTCCACCGGGGAGCTGTTTTTT
NA	TRBV10-2	TRBJ1-2	NA	CASTPGSYWDYGYTF	TGCGCCAGCACCCCCGGGTCCTACTGGGACTATGGCTACACCTTC
NA	TRBV28	TRBJ2-3	NA	CASSLPSKDTQYF	TGTGCCAGCAGTTTGCCTAGCAAAGATACGCAGTATTTT
TRBD1	TRBV6-8	TRBJ2-7	NA	CASIYRWGQGSYEQYF	TGTGCCAGCATCTACCGTTGGGGACAGGGCTCCTACGAGCAGTACTTC
NA	TRBV6-9	TRBJ2-3	NA	CASTFGGPTDTQYF	TGTGCCAGCACTTTTGGGGGACCCACAGATACGCAGTATTTT
NA	TRBV6-8	TRBJ2-1	NA	CASSYSTTREQFF	TGTGCCAGCAGTTACTCTACGACACGTGAGCAGTTCTTC
TRBD1	TRBV11-3	TRBJ1-2	NA	CASSLGFGDRVVGYTF	TGTGCCAGCAGCTTAGGGTTCGGGGACAGGGTGGTTGGCTACACCTTC
TRBD2	TRBV11-3	TRBJ2-3	NA	CASSLGLGDTDTQYF	TGTGCCAGCAGTCTTGGACTAGGAGATACAGATACGCAGTATTTT
NA	TRBV6-8	TRBJ2-5	NA	CASSGWGAMGETQYF	TGTGCCAGCAGTGGTTGGGGGGCCATGGGGGAGACCCAGTACTTC
NA	TRBV29-1	TRBJ2-2	NA	CSVLDTNTGELFF	TGCAGCGTTCTGGACACTAACACCGGGGAGCTGTTTTTT
TRBD1	TRBV6-8	TRBJ2-3	NA	CASSRDRGYTDTQYF	TGTGCCAGCAGTCGGGACAGGGGATACACAGATACGCAGTATTTT
TRBD2	TRBV11-3	TRBJ2-5	few	CASSPTGSSGGLQETQYF	TGTGCCAGCAGCCCGACCGGGAGTAGCGGGGGGCTCCAAGAGACCCAGTACTTC
TRBD1	TRBV19	TRBJ2-5	once	CASSTTGQGGQYF	TGTGCCAGTAGTACTACCGGACAGGGAGGCCAGTACTTC
NA	TRBV28	TRBJ1-1	NA	CASSQQPLYNTEAFF	TGTGCCAGCAGCCAACAGCCGCTTTACAACACTGAAGCTTTCTTT
NA	TRBV5-1	TRBJ1-4	NA	CASSPGRNPNEKLFF	TGCGCCAGCAGCCCAGGACGGAACCCTAATGAAAAACTGTTTTTT
TRBD2	TRBV6-8	TRBJ2-7	NA	CASSHPFLTSVLSYEQYF	TGTGCCAGCAGCCACCCATTTCTGACTAGCGTTCTCTCCTACGAGCAGTACTTC
NA	TRBV28	TRBJ2-1	once	CASNPPTGNEQFF	TGTGCCAGCAACCCCCCCACGGGAAACGAGCAGTTCTTC
TRBD1	TRBV19	TRBJ2-2	NA	CASSIDGTGSTGELFF	TGTGCCAGTAGTATAGATGGGACAGGGAGCACCGGGGAGCTGTTTTTT
NA	TRBV6-8	TRBJ2-1	NA	CASSYGADEQFF	TGTGCCAGCAGTTACGGGGCAGATGAGCAGTTCTTC
NA	TRBV5-1	TRBJ2-3	NA	CASSPDPLGDTQYF	TGCGCCAGCAGCCCTGACCCCCTGGGGGATACGCAGTATTTT
NA	TRBV1	TRBJ1-2	few	CASSRPGQDYGYTF	TGCGCCAGCAGCCGACCGGGACAGGACTATGGCTACACCTTC
TRBD1	TRBV11-3	TRBJ1-2	many	CASSSGQGARGYTF	TGTGCCAGCAGCTCGGGACAGGGGGCGCGTGGCTACACCTTC
NA	TRBV19	TRBJ2-3	NA	CASSKGIADTQYF	TGTGCCAGTAGTAAAGGGATTGCAGATACGCAGTATTTT
NA	TRBV7-7	TRBJ1-3	few	CASSLSEAGFSGNTIYF	TGTGCCAGCAGCTTATCTGAGGCGGGGTTCTCTGGAAACACCATATATTTT
NA	TRBV6-7	TRBJ2-7	NA	CASSESGLGEQYF	TGTGCCAGCAGTGAATCGGGTTTGGGAGAGCAGTACTTC
NA	TRBV5-1	TRBJ1-3	NA	CASSLAGFGNTIYF	TGCGCCAGCAGCTTGGCAGGCTTCGGAAACACCATATATTTT
TRBD2	TRBV19	TRBJ2-1	NA	CASKGGRAYNEQFF	TGTGCCAGTAAGGGCGGGAGGGCCTACAATGAGCAGTTCTTC
NA	TRBV11-3	TRBJ1-4	few	CASSPVLGASEKLFF	TGTGCCAGCAGCCCGGTATTGGGGGCAAGTGAAAAACTGTTTTTT
NA	TRBV6-8	TRBJ1-6	few	CASSSGGRGSPLHF	TGTGCCAGCAGTAGCGGGGGAAGGGGATCACCCCTCCACTTT
TRBD1	TRBV29-1	TRBJ2-2	NA	CSALGQINTGELFF	TGCAGCGCTTTGGGACAGATAAACACCGGGGAGCTGTTTTTT